The 20 T cell receptor beta chains in this list originate from one sample, sequenced in a study of T cells after posttransplantation cyclophosphamide. Assay used: immunoSEQ multiplex PCR; TCRdb lists only in-frame clones, some missing. The sample yields about 12,000 clones, without any singletons. Cyclophosphamide on days +3 and +4 followed busulfan-fludarabine conditioning and a marrow graft. The sample was PBMCs, taken after allogeneic stem cell transplant with posttransplant cyclophosphamide. The receptor source for this set is a female patient aged 40-49 years who received an allogeneic stem cell transplant from an unrelated donor, was CMV-positive, and had acute GVHD only. Some T cells may possibly be graft donor cells.

This clone was counted ten times or more. This chain connects TRBV6-6 to TRBJ1-5; 7 bases line up with TRBD1. Per germline, CDR1 MNHNY and CDR2 SVGAGI (reference sequence). This CDR3 region has 16 residues. V shed 3 bases, J shed 2 bases, and the junction held 7 bases outside the gene matches. The CDR3 bases are TGTGCCAGCAGTTATACGCCAGGGGGTGGCAATCAGCCCCAGCATTTT. It codes for CASSYTPGGGNQPQHF.

The chain carries TRBV21-1 and TRBJ2-7; the DNA was not used to check the table's D call, TRBD2. TRBV21-1 constitutes a pseudogene. The CDR3 consists of 16 residues. CDR3 DNA sequence: TGTGCCAGCAGCTTCTTCGGGACTAGCGGGAGTGGCGAGCAGTACTTC. Its protein is CASSFFGTSGSGEQYF.

This clone has more than one count but fewer than ten. The V gene is TRBV30, the J gene TRBJ2-7; 7 bases map to TRBD1. CDR1 is GTSNPN, CDR2 SVGIG, per germline (reference sequence). This CDR3 is 14 amino acids long. The ends lost 5 bases at V and 6 bases at J; junction bases unmatched: 13. The chain's CDR3 is CAWDLGQLESEQYF. The CDR3 bases are TGTGCCTGGGATTTGGGACAGCTAGAGAGCGAGCAGTACTTC.

This clone was recorded a few times. The genes are TRBV10-3 and TRBJ2-7; D might be TRBD1 (5 bases). This CDR3 comprises 14 residues. Per the germline V gene, CDR1 is ENHRY and CDR2 is SYGVKD. The V gene lost 0 bases and the J gene lost 6 bases, with 12 bases spanning the gap. The CDR3 coding sequence is TGTGCCATCAGTGAGTCTCCCGGCAGGGCCGAGCAGTACGTC. Protein: CAISESPGRAEQYV.

This clone was picked up many times. The rearrangement uses TRBV5-1 and TRBJ2-5, with no clear D. There are 13 residues in the CDR3. V was trimmed by 0 bases and J by 3 bases, leaving 6 bases between them. Germline-derived CDR1 and CDR2 are SGHRS and YFSETQ. Written as DNA, the CDR3 is TGCGCCAGCAGCTTGGGACTGAAAGAGACCCAGTACTTC. Its translation is CASSLGLKETQYF.

This clone was detected many times. This chain joins TRBV6-1 and TRBJ2-5; 9 bases agree with TRBD2. This CDR3 comprises 14 residues. Looked up from germline, CDR1 is MNHNS and CDR2 is SASEGT. Trimming took 6 bases from V and 4 from J; bases not matched to a gene: 6. The CDR3, as DNA: TGTGCCAGCAGCCCCCTGGGACTAGCAGAGACCCAGTACTTC. It encodes CASSPLGLAETQYF.

The table lists this clone with many counts. The chain joins TRBV7-9 to TRBJ1-1; D perhaps matches TRBD1 (5 bases). CDR1 SEHNR and CDR2 FQNEAQ come from the germline V gene (reference sequence). The CDR3 has 15 residues. Trimming pared 0 bases from V and 3 bases from J, leaving 11 bases between. This CDR3 reads CASSLAGAGHTEAFF. CDR3 bases: TGTGCCAGCAGCTTAGCAGGGGCAGGTCACACTGAAGCTTTCTTT.

In this sample, this clone turned up many times. This sequence joins TRBV19 and TRBJ1-1; possibly TRBD1 for D (6 bases). Germline V lookup: CDR1 LNHDA, CDR2 SQIVND (reference sequence). V was trimmed by 6 bases and J by 4 bases, leaving 15 bases between them. CDR3 size: 14 residues. For the CDR3, the DNA is TGTGCCAGTAGGCCTACGCAGGGGTTCACTGAAGCTTTCTTT. Its protein is CASRPTQGFTEAFF.

The chain links TRBV20-1 to TRBJ2-3; TRBD2 is a possible D gene (6 bases). Trimming pared 5 bases from V and 8 bases from J, leaving 11 bases between. The CDR3 covers 11 residues. CDR1 DFQATT and CDR2 SNEGSKA come from the germline V gene (reference sequence). The CDR3 DNA reads TGCAGTGCTTGGTCCGGGAGTACGCAGTATTTT. Translated, it gives CSAWSGSTQYF.

This clone was observed at least ten times. V and J are TRBV5-6 and TRBJ2-7; 8 nucleotides match TRBD1. With V trimmed by 4 bases and J by 0 bases, 6 bases remained unmatched. The CDR3 is 15 amino acids. The germline CDR1 and CDR2 sequences are SGHDT and YYEEEE. CDR3 sequence reads: CASSPTGGSSYEQYV. In DNA form, the CDR3 reads TGTGCCAGCAGCCCCACAGGGGGTAGCTCCTACGAGCAGTACGTC.

Relative to its sample, this clone is medium-sized. The chain employs TRBV5-1 and TRBJ1-2; weak D call: TRBD1 (5 bases). Trimming removed 0 bases at V and 14 bases at J, with 20 bases between. The CDR3 runs to 14 residues. Germline CDR1 reads SGHRS; CDR2 reads YFSETQ. In nucleotides, the CDR3 is TGCGCCAGCAGCTTGGAACCAGGGCTTGGAGCTGGAACCTTC. This codes for CASSLEPGLGAGTF. Variable domain in full (rest from reference TRBV5-1 and TRBJ1-2): KAGVTQTPRYLIKTRGQQVTLSCSPISGHRSVSWYQQTPGQGLQFLFEYFSETQRNKGNFPGRFSGRQFSNSRSEMNVSTLELGDSALYLCASSLEPGLGAGTFGSGTRLTVV.

This clone was observed many times. V and J are TRBV27 and TRBJ2-3, with D maybe TRBD1 (6 bases). Germline values: CDR1 MNHEY, CDR2 SMNVEV (reference sequence). The CDR3 runs to 15 residues. V shed 7 bases and J shed 1 base, with 15 bases lying between them. CDR3 bases: TGTGCCAGCACCCACAGGGCCGGGGGCACAGATACGCAGTATTTT. Its protein is CASTHRAGGTDTQYF.

The rearrangement uses TRBV4-2 and TRBJ2-5; TRBD2 matches at 12 bases. The J call is in doubt because the DNA end fits TRBJ2-7 better. The CDR3 is 17 amino acids. From germline, CDR1 is LGHNA and CDR2 YNFKEQ. DNA of the CDR3: TGTGCCAGCAGCCCAGCGGGGCTAGCGGGAGGGCCCAACGAGCAGTACTTC. Residues: CASSPAGLAGGPNEQYF.

This clone was detected ten times or more. This chain connects TRBV28 to TRBJ2-7; 9 nucleotides agree with TRBD1. Trimming cost V 6 bases and J 1 base; bases outside gene matches: 7. The CDR3 covers 15 residues. The V gene's germline CDR1 is MDHEN and CDR2 SYDVKM. CDR3 DNA: TGTGCCAGCAGCCACAGGGGGCTCGGGTCCTACGAGCAGTACTTC. Its protein is CASSHRGLGSYEQYF.

This clone showed up many times. The V call is TRBV4-2, the J call TRBJ2-1, with TRBD2 matching 8 bases. The ends lost 1 base at V and 7 bases at J; junction bases unmatched: 0. The CDR3 covers 13 residues. From germline, CDR1 is LGHNA and CDR2 YNFKEQ. CDR3 in DNA: TGTGCCAGCAGCCAAGCGGGAGGGAATGAGCAGTTCTTC. Translating gives CASSQAGGNEQFF.

This clone was detected a few times. V usage is TRBV9 and J usage is TRBJ2-6, with 11 bases fitting TRBD2. The V segment lost 7 bases and the J segment 3 bases; nucleotides outside the gene matches: 3. The CDR3 is made up of 15 amino acids. The germline CDR1 and CDR2 sequences are SGDLS and YYNGEE. As DNA, the CDR3 is TGTGCCAGCGGTAGCGGGGGGGGTGGGGCCAACGTCCTGACTTTC. It codes for CASGSGGGGANVLTF.

This clone has ten or more counts. The rearrangement joins TRBV30 to TRBJ2-7, with D tentatively TRBD2 (6 bases). Trimming stripped 2 bases from V and 1 base from J, with 6 bases between. Germline V gene sequence: CDR1 GTSNPN, CDR2 SVGIG (reference sequence). The CDR3 extends over 12 amino acids. For the CDR3, the DNA is TGTGCCTGGAGTCGGGGGTCCTACGAGCAGTACTTC. Protein sequence: CAWSRGSYEQYF.

This clone was seen a few times. This chain joins TRBV9 and TRBJ2-2, with TRBD2 as a possible D gene (6 bases). V dropped 3 bases and J dropped 1 base, with 16 bases sitting between them. Germline loops: CDR1 SGDLS, CDR2 YYNGEE. CDR3 length: 17 residues. CDR3 DNA sequence: TGTGCCAGCAGCGCCCGTGGGGGGACCATGAACACCGGGGAGCTGTTTTTT. Translating it yields CASSARGGTMNTGELFF.

This clone was observed many times. The chain is built from TRBV27 and TRBJ1-3, with TRBD1 matching over 11 bases. Germline CDR1 is MNHEY and CDR2 is SMNVEV (reference sequence). The J segment lost 7 bases and the V segment lost 0 bases, leaving 5 bases of the junction unmatched. The CDR3 totals 16 residues. The CDR3 coding sequence is TGTGCCAGCAGTTTATCGATGGGGACAGGGGGTAACACCATATATTTT. Translated, it gives CASSLSMGTGGNTIYF.

In its sample, this clone ranks as medium-sized. CDR3 amino acids: CASGDRAHQPQHF. The CDR3 nucleotides are TGTGCCAGCGGGGACAGGGCGCATCAGCCCCAGCATTTT. The chain combines TRBV27 with TRBJ1-5; 9 bases agree with TRBD1. This CDR3 is 13 amino acids long. Per germline, CDR1 MNHEY and CDR2 SMNVEV (reference sequence). Trimming cost V 8 bases and J 5 bases; bases outside gene matches: 4.